Listed here is a single T cell receptor (beta chain). RNA extraction and reverse transcription yielded cDNA as sequencing template. This table comes from immunoSEQ multiplex PCR, and its TCRdb copy is limited to in-frame clones, with some not included. The sample carries about 150,000 clones, under 60% recorded once. Germline loops: CDR1 SQVTM, CDR2 ANQGSEA. The CDR3 consists of 11 residues. V shed 8 bases and J shed 7 bases, with 14 bases lying between them. These data originate in a study of CD8+ T cells in alopecia areata. This sequence joins TRBV29-1 and TRBJ2-5; D is uncertain. Sample: CD8+ T cells sorted from blood, taken at week 0. This TCR was sampled from a human donor with alopecia areata. The CDR3 DNA is TGCAGCCCCCTGGATAAGGGGACCCAGTACTTC. This gives the protein CSPLDKGTQYF.